The present entry profiles one TCR beta chain with its context. Ligated cDNA underwent four rounds of PCR with nested alpha and beta constant region primers and SP2. TCRdb reprocessed the 5' RACE reads with MiXCR, giving one entry per CDR3 protein. The sample shows roughly 62,000 distinct CDR3 sequences, 6% to 8.5% of them seen only once. Per germline, CDR1 DFQATT and CDR2 SNEGSKA (reference sequence). The CDR3 totals 16 residues. The V and J ends lost 4 bases and 7 bases, in that order; junction bases with no gene match: 14. The sample belongs to a study of naive and memory T cell subsets. The library had UMIs added by 3' ligation of an oligonucleotide to TCR cDNA.

The rearrangement uses TRBV20-1 and TRBJ1-4, with 8 bases that match TRBD1. The TCR sequence derives from a female donor in good health. The CDR3 coding sequence is TGCAGTGCTACTCCCGGGACAGGAAAAAGCGGTGAAAAACTGTTTTTT. It is translated as CSATPGTGKSGEKLFF.